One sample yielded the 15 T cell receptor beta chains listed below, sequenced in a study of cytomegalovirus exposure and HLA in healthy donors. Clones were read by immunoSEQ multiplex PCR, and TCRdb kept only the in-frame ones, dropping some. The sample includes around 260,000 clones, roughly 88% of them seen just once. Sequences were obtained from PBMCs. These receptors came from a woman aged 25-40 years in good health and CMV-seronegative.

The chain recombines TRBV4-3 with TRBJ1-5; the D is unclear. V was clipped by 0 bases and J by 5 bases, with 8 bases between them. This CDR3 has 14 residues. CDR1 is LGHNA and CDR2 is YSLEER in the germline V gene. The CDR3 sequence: CASSQDANYQPQHF. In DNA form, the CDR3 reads TGCGCCAGCAGCCAAGATGCGAATTATCAGCCCCAGCATTTT.

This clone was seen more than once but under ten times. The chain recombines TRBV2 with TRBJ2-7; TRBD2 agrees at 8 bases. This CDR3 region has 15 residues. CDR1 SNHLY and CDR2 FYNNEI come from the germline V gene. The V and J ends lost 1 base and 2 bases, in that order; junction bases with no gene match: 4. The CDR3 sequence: CASSEGASGPYEQYF. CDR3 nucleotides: TGTGCCAGCAGTGAAGGGGCTAGCGGGCCCTACGAGCAGTACTTC.

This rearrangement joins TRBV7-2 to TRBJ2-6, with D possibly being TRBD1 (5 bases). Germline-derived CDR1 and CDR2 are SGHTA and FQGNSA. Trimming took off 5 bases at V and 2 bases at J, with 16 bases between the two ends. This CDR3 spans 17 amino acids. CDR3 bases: TGTGCCAGCAGCCCTTCTCCGGACATGGCTGGGGCCAACGTCCTGACTTTC. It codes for CASSPSPDMAGANVLTF.

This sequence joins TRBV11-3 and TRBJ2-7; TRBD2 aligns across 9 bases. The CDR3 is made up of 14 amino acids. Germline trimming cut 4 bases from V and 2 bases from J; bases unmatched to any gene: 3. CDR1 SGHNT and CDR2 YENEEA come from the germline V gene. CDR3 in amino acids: CASSWAGGPYEQYF. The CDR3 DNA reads TGTGCCAGCAGCTGGGCGGGAGGGCCCTACGAGCAGTACTTC.

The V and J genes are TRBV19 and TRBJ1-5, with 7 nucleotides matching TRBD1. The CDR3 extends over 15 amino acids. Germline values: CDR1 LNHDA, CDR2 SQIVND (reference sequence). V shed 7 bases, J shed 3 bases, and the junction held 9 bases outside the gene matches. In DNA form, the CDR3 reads TGTGCCAGTAACATAGGACAGGCGGTCAATCAGCCCCAGCATTTT. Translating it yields CASNIGQAVNQPQHF.

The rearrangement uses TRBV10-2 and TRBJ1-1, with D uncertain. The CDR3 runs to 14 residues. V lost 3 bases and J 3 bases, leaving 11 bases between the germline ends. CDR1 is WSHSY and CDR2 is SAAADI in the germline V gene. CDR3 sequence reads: CASSEPGLHTEAFF. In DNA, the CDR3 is TGCGCCAGCAGTGAACCCGGGTTGCACACTGAAGCTTTCTTT.

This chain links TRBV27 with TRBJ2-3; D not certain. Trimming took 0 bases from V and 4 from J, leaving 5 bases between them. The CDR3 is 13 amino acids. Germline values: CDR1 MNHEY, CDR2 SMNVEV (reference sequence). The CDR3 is CASSLSHSDTQYF. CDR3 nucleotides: TGTGCCAGCAGTTTATCGCATTCAGATACGCAGTATTTT.

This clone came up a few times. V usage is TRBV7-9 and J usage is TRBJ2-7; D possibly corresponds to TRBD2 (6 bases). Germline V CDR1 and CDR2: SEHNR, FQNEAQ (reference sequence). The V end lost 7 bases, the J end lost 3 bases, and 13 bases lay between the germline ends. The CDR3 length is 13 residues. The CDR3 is CASTSVGGYEQYF. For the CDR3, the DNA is TGTGCCAGCACCTCGGTCGGGGGCTACGAGCAGTACTTC.

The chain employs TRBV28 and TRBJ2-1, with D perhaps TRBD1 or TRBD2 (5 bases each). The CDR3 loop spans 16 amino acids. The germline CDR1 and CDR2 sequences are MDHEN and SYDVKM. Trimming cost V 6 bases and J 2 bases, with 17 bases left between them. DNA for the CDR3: TGTGCCAGCAGGTCAGGGACCCGGTTGGCCTACAATGAGCAGTTCTTC. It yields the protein CASRSGTRLAYNEQFF.

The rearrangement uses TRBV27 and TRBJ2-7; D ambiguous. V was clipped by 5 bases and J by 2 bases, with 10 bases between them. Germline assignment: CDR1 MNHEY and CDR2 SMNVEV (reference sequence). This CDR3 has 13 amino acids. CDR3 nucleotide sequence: TGTGCCAGCAGTCTCTATCCCCCCTACGAGCAGTACTTC. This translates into CASSLYPPYEQYF.

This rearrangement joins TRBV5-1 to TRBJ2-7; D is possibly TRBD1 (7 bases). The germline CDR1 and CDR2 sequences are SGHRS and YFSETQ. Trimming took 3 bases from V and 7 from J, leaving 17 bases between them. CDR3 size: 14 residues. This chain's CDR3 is CASSWGDSSGEQYF. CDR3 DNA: TGCGCCAGCAGCTGGGGGGACAGCTCTGGGGAGCAGTACTTC.

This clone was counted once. The CDR3: CASSLDSGGETQYF. The CDR3 region has the DNA TGTGCCAGCAGCTTAGATTCAGGGGGAGAGACCCAGTACTTC. The gene calls are TRBV11-2 and TRBJ2-5; 7 nucleotides line up with TRBD1. The germline V gene has CDR1 SGHAT and CDR2 FQNNGV. The CDR3 covers 14 residues. V lost 0 bases to trimming and J lost 4 bases; unmatched junction nucleotides: 2.

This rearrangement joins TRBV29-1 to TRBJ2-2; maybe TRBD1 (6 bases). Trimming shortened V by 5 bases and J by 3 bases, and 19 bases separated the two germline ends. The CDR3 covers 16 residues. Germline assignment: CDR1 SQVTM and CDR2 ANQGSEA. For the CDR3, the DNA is TGCAGCGTTCCCCAGACAGGCATCGGCTACACCGGGGAGCTGTTTTTT. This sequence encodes CSVPQTGIGYTGELFF.

DNA for the CDR3: TGTGCCTGGAGTCGATCTCGGACTAGCGGGAGGGAAAGGGGAGAGCAGTACTTC. Protein: CAWSRSRTSGRERGEQYF. The chain links TRBV30 to TRBJ2-7, with 15 bases that match TRBD2. This CDR3 is 18 amino acids long. Germline trimming cut 2 bases from V and 7 bases from J; bases unmatched to any gene: 15. Germline CDR1 reads GTSNPN; CDR2 reads SVGIG (reference sequence). Full variable domain (outside the CDR3, taken from reference TRBV30 and TRBJ2-7): SQTIHQWPATLVQPVGSPLSLECTVEGTSNPNLYWYRQAAGRGLQLLFYSVGIGQISSEVPQNLSASRPQDRQFILSSKKLLLSDSGFYLCAWSRSRTSGRERGEQYFGPGTRLTVT.

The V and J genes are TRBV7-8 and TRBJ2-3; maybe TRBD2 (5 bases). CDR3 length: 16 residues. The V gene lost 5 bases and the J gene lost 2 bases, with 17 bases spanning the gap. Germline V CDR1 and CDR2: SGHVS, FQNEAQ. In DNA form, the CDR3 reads TGTGCCAGCAGCCCGAAAAACGGGATCCCCACAGATACGCAGTATTTT. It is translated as CASSPKNGIPTDTQYF.